Included here is one T cell receptor beta chain sequence, with context. The antigen is undetermined. This record comes from a study of cytotoxic CD8 clonotypes in ibrutinib-treated CLL. Study-wide findings and caveats: At ibrutinib response, clonality increased, and at progression it declined back toward baseline. The study sampled sustained-remission and progressing patients at different times.

Here immunoSEQ multiplex PCR was the method, and the copy in TCRdb shows in-frame clones only, minus some. The top ten hold 4.8% of the sample, which has approximately 91,000 clones, about 85% seen once. The germline V gene encodes CDR1 LNHDA and CDR2 SQIVND (reference sequence). V dropped 1 base and J dropped 7 bases, with 9 bases sitting between them. This CDR3 region has 13 residues. The rearrangement joins TRBV19 to TRBJ2-3; D uncertain. Material: PBMCs, obtained after 12 months of ibrutinib treatment. The sequence came from a human donor with chronic lymphocytic leukemia. The DNA for the CDR3 is TGTGCCAGTAGTATAGGGCTCCAAAATACGCAGTATTTT. This translates into CASSIGLQNTQYF.